The clone carrying this T cell receptor (beta chain) was seen more than once but under ten times. Its target is not known. The record originates from a study of blood T cells in healthy people across ages. Findings and caveats of the study: A greater number of naive CD4+ cells and higher diversity distinguished long-lived donors from aged donors. As age increased, TCR beta diversity per million T cells fell in a roughly linear fashion.

In germline, CDR1 is SGHAT, CDR2 FQNNGV. The CDR3 is 15 amino acids. The V segment lost 5 bases and the J segment 4 bases; nucleotides outside the gene matches: 7. Combining a sample-barcoded 5' primer with a J-beta primer mix, a second PCR ran for about 6 to 12 cycles. A template-switch adaptor with 12 random nucleotides tagged each cDNA molecule. Every sample gave at least 3 million paired-end reads containing CDR3. One entry per CDR3 protein, called by TCRdb with MiXCR from the 5' RACE reads. The sample includes about 760,000 distinct CDR3 sequences, around 50% of them seen just once. The sequence was collected from a man in his forties in good health. The sequenced sample consisted of blood. J is TRBJ2-3 and V is TRBV11-2, with 9 bases lining up with TRBD1. The DNA of the CDR3 is TGTGCCAGCAGCCTCGGACAGGGGATGGCAGATACGCAGTATTTT. Its translation: CASSLGQGMADTQYF.